One sample yielded the 14 T cell receptor beta chains listed below, sequenced in a study of T-cell reconstitution after alpha-beta-depleted transplantation in children. Library preparation (for TCRbeta) was performed with unique molecular identifiers. A single record per CDR3 protein comes from TCRdb applying MiXCR to the PCR reads. Among 100,000 or so distinct CDR3 sequences, about 14% were seen once, and the ten largest hold roughly 21%. The specimen comprised PBMCs, mostly from graft donor cells, sampled 180 days after TCRalphabeta/CD19-depleted stem cell transplant. These receptor sequences come from a male patient aged 2-9 years who had a stem cell transplant for acute lymphoblastic leukemia, so the T cells may come from the graft donor.

The chain is built from TRBV13 and TRBJ2-1, with D maybe TRBD1 (6 bases). Germline V gene lookup returns CDR1 PRHDT and CDR2 FYEKMQ (reference sequence). The CDR3 is made up of 15 amino acids. With 4 bases removed from V and 5 bases from J, the gap between germline ends came to 15 bases. The CDR3 bases are TGTGCCAGCAGCTCCCGACAGGAATCCCACAATGAGCAGTTCTTC. Translation gives CASSSRQESHNEQFF.

This chain joins TRBV29-1 and TRBJ1-1; 7 bases are a match to TRBD1. Germline CDR1 and CDR2: SQVTM and ANQGSEA. CDR3 length: 13 amino acids. V shed 4 bases and J 4 bases; nucleotides not matched to a gene: 6. This CDR3 is CSVAGTVFTEAFF. The CDR3 nucleotides read TGCAGCGTTGCCGGGACAGTATTCACTGAAGCTTTCTTT.

Only a few counts were recorded for this clonotype. CDR3 coding DNA: TGTGCCAGCAGCCGGGGTGGTAGCGGGGGCTACAATGAGCAGTTCTTC. This codes for CASSRGGSGGYNEQFF. The V and J genes are TRBV4-2 and TRBJ2-1; 9 bases fit TRBD2. Trimming at V came to 4 bases and at J to 3 bases, leaving 7 bases not matched to a gene. CDR3 length equals 16 residues. CDR1 is LGHNA, CDR2 YNFKEQ, per germline.

As to this clonotype: This may stem from a read error, because a much larger clone lies one nucleotide away. The chain uses TRBV19 and TRBJ2-7; the match to TRBD2 covers 7 bases. The length of the CDR3 is 16 residues. V was clipped by 4 bases and J by 3 bases; unmatched bases: 12. The germline V gene has CDR1 LNHDA and CDR2 SQIVND (reference sequence). CDR3 amino acids: CASSTFQTGGSYEQYF. Written as DNA, the CDR3 is TGTGCCAGTAGTACGTTCCAGACTGGCGGGAGCTACGAGCAGTACTTC.

This clonotype was seen more than once but under ten times. The rearrangement uses TRBV20-1 and TRBJ2-1; 8 positions match TRBD1. The CDR3 has 15 amino acids. Trimming took 2 bases from V and 4 from J; bases not matched to a gene: 7. From germline, CDR1 is DFQATT and CDR2 SNEGSKA (reference sequence). The CDR3 here is CSARRQGIVYNEQFF. The CDR3 region has the DNA TGCAGTGCTAGAAGACAGGGGATTGTGTACAATGAGCAGTTCTTC.

This clonotype was seen more than once but under ten times. The chain recombines TRBV12-3 or TRBV12-4 with TRBJ1-5, with D maybe TRBD1 (6 bases). The CDR3 contains 14 residues. The ends were cut back, 5 bases at V and 2 bases at J, with 10 bases in the middle. In DNA, the CDR3 is TGTGCCAGCAGTCTGGACAGTCGCAATCAGCCCCAGCATTTT. Translated, it gives CASSLDSRNQPQHF.

This clonotype was seen many times. V gene TRBV5-1 combines with J gene TRBJ2-5; maybe TRBD2 (6 bases). This CDR3 has 16 amino acids. Trimming removed 4 bases from V and 5 bases from J, with 21 bases in between. Germline CDR1 is SGHRS and CDR2 is YFSETQ. CDR3 sequence (DNA): TGCGCCAGCAGCCCTGATATAACAGGTGGAGGGGAGACCCAGTACTTC. Translated, it gives CASSPDITGGGETQYF.

This clonotype has ten or more counts. The chain is built from TRBV28 and TRBJ1-5; D is perhaps TRBD1 (6 bases). This CDR3 contains 15 residues. The V gene lost 11 bases and the J gene lost 7 bases, with 24 bases spanning the gap. CDR1 and CDR2 from the germline V gene are MDHEN and SYDVKM. The CDR3 loop is CACQLGQGRGQPQHF. Written as DNA, the CDR3 is TGTGCCTGCCAACTGGGGCAGGGGAGGGGCCAGCCCCAGCATTTT.

This clonotype was counted a single time. The chain has TRBV18 and TRBJ1-4; D uncertain. This CDR3 region has 17 residues. Germline CDR1 reads KGHSH; CDR2 reads LQKENI. Trimming left V 3 bases short and J 0 bases short, with 14 bases between. This CDR3 reads CASSPFQERATNEKLFF. The CDR3 nucleotides read TGTGCCAGCTCACCGTTCCAAGAACGGGCAACTAATGAAAAACTGTTTTTT.

Regarding this clonotype: One junction end disagrees with the germline gene, perhaps due to a read error. V gene TRBV12-3 or TRBV12-4 combines with J gene TRBJ2-5, with 7 bases lining up with TRBD1. The CDR3 contains 14 residues. The CDR3 nucleotides read TGTGCCAGCAGTACGACAGGGTTTGCGGAGACCCAGTGCTTC. It specifies CASSTTGFAETQCF.

This clonotype was recorded a few times. A read error may account for a junction end that differs from germline. V gene TRBV10-2 combines with J gene TRBJ1-1; D might be TRBD1 (6 bases). This CDR3 contains 14 residues. Germline CDR1 reads WSHSY; CDR2 reads SAAADI. This CDR3 reads CVSSAQGRGTEAFF. CDR3 nucleotides: TGCGTCAGCAGTGCCCAGGGGCGCGGCACTGAAGCTTTCTTT.

This clonotype was seen repeatedly, ten times or more. V is TRBV5-1 and J is TRBJ2-7; 7 bases agree with TRBD2. This CDR3 contains 13 residues. From germline, CDR1 is SGHRS and CDR2 YFSETQ. With 7 bases clipped from V and 0 bases from J, the junction kept 4 bases outside the gene matches. The CDR3 region has the DNA TGCGCCAGCTCCGGGAGGCTCTCCTACGAGCAGTACTTC. It encodes CASSGRLSYEQYF. Based on the CDR3 plus reference TRBV5-1 and TRBJ2-7, the full variable domain is KAGVTQTPRYLIKTRGQQVTLSCSPISGHRSVSWYQQTPGQGLQFLFEYFSETQRNKGNFPGRFSGRQFSNSRSEMNVSTLELGDSALYLCASSGRLSYEQYFGPGTRLTVT.

J is TRBJ1-6 and V is TRBV3-1; D is ambiguous. Germline V gene data show CDR1 as LGHDT and CDR2 as YNNKEL (reference sequence). V gave up 0 bases and J gave up 0 bases, with 6 bases separating them. This CDR3 has 16 residues. CDR3: CASSQELSSYNSPLHF. The CDR3 DNA reads as TGTGCCAGCAGCCAAGAGCTGAGCTCCTATAATTCACCCCTCCACTTT. The full variable domain, rest sourced from reference TRBV3-1 and TRBJ1-6, is DTAVSQTPKYLVTQMGNDKSIKCEQNLGHDTMYWYKQDSKKFLKIMFSYNNKELIINETVPNRFSPKSPDKAHLNLHINSLELGDSAVYFCASSQELSSYNSPLHFGNGTRLTVT.

This chain uses TRBV5-1 with TRBJ1-2; D gene ambiguous. Trimming removed 0 bases from V and 6 bases from J, with 9 bases in between. The germline CDR1 and CDR2 sequences are SGHRS and YFSETQ. The CDR3 has 13 amino acids. The CDR3 DNA is TGCGCCAGCAGCTTGGAAGGAGTCGATGGCTACACCTTC. Translation: CASSLEGVDGYTF. Looking up the rest from reference TRBV5-1 and TRBJ1-2 gives the full variable domain: KAGVTQTPRYLIKTRGQQVTLSCSPISGHRSVSWYQQTPGQGLQFLFEYFSETQRNKGNFPGRFSGRQFSNSRSEMNVSTLELGDSALYLCASSLEGVDGYTFGSGTRLTVV.